A single sample gave rise to the 7 T cell receptor beta chains below, sequenced in a study of CD8 T cells in ankylosing spondylitis (TCRdb year 2017). Here is what the overall study found, with its caveats: Blood from ankylosing spondylitis patients appeared to be characterized by a TCR beta motif composed of under 10 highly homologous amino acid variants.

Libraries were constructed by 5' RACE. Sequencing took place on an Illumina HiSeq 2500. TCRdb took the public reads, trimmed them with fastp at Q25, ran MiXCR for clone calling and kept in-frame beta chains. Every CDR3 protein is listed once, alongside the most common genes and DNA of its rows. Within this sample are 700,000 to 850,000 distinct CDR3 sequences, with approximately 12% of them counted one time only. Approximately 0.5% of the sample is in the top ten clones. No antigen has been identified for these receptors. Sequenced sample: blood, either unsorted or a sorted T cell fraction (not recorded which). The receptor set was obtained from a male donor with ankylosing spondylitis.

The chain carries TRBV20-1 and TRBJ2-5, with D unresolved. The CDR3 runs to 12 residues. The V gene lost 5 bases and the J gene lost 5 bases, with 12 bases spanning the gap. Germline-derived CDR1 and CDR2 are DFQATT and SNEGSKA (reference sequence). The CDR3 spells CSASDEVETQYF. The CDR3 DNA reads as TGCAGTGCTTCGGACGAGGTGGAGACCCAGTACTTC.

This chain uses TRBV10-3 with TRBJ2-7; D unresolved. The CDR3 extends over 15 amino acids. Trimming took off 4 bases at V and 3 bases at J, with 16 bases between the two ends. Germline V CDR1 and CDR2: ENHRY, SYGVKD. DNA for the CDR3: TGTGCCATCAGTGCCCCTCGGCTTTTTTACTACGAGCAGTACTTC. It specifies CAISAPRLFYYEQYF.

CDR3 sequence reads: CASSFLGSNTGELFF. DNA of the CDR3: TGCGCCAGCAGCTTTCTCGGGTCGAACACCGGGGAGCTGTTTTTT. The chain employs TRBV5-1 and TRBJ2-2; no clear D gene. The ends were cut back, 2 bases at V and 0 bases at J, with 8 bases in the middle. CDR3 length: 15 amino acids. The germline gives CDR1 SGHRS, CDR2 YFSETQ.

This clonotype turned up a few times. The chain joins TRBV29-1 to TRBJ2-1, with a weak D call TRBD2 (6 bases). V lost 5 bases and J 8 bases, leaving 16 bases between the germline ends. The CDR3 loop spans 13 amino acids. Germline-derived CDR1 and CDR2 are SQVTM and ANQGSEA. The CDR3 sequence: CSVRTIYLDEQFF. Written as DNA, the CDR3 is TGCAGCGTTCGGACTATCTACTTGGATGAGCAGTTCTTC.

Details on this clonotype: A much larger clone lies a single base off, so this may be a read error. This chain links TRBV20-1 with TRBJ2-3, with TRBD2 matching 8 bases. This CDR3 contains 13 residues. CDR1 is DFQATT and CDR2 is SNEGSKA in the germline V gene (reference sequence). The CDR3 protein is CTARDGGADTQYF. The CDR3 nucleotides read TGCACTGCTAGAGACGGGGGGGCAGATACGCAGTATTTT.

The chain is built from TRBV7-2 and TRBJ1-2; D gene unclear. The CDR3 spans 14 residues. V was shortened by 1 base and J by 4 bases, with 10 bases between the two germline ends. Germline values: CDR1 SGHTA, CDR2 FQGNSA. The CDR3 spells CASSLGPDSYGYTF. CDR3 bases: TGTGCCAGCAGCTTAGGTCCGGATTCCTATGGCTACACCTTC.

This chain links TRBV4-1 with TRBJ2-7; TRBD1 agrees at 7 bases. The V segment lost 0 bases and the J segment 2 bases; nucleotides outside the gene matches: 7. Germline V gene sequence: CDR1 MGHRA, CDR2 YSYEKL. CDR3 length equals 16 residues. CDR3 protein: CASSQEKRTGTYEQYF. In DNA, the CDR3 is TGCGCCAGCAGCCAAGAAAAACGGACAGGAACCTACGAGCAGTACTTC.